This is a list of T cell receptor beta chains from one sample in a study of graft-versus-host responses after intestinal transplantation. No antigen has been identified for these receptors. Measured with immunoSEQ multiplex PCR; TCRdb has only the in-frame clones, and not every one. The sample has under 45,000 clones; roughly 94% are singletons. The input for sequencing was unstimulated CD4+ T cells sorted from spleen or lymph node cells, taken before transplant. Source of these receptors: a human donor who was the organ donor for an intestinal transplant. The CDR3 runs from the conserved cysteine through the conserved F or W.

TRBV10-1 CASGDRESNYGYTF
TRBV5-1 CASSLEPGNYGYTF
TRBV19 CASRKQGNEKLFF
TRBV5-4 CASSTDRNYGYTF
TRBV14 CASSQDIQGAQLLRNYEQYF
TRBV4-1 CASSPTWYAETQYF
TRBV6-1 CASSEANYGYTF
TRBV5-4 CASSLLGQGNEQFF
TRBV6-5 CASSWTGTQYF
TRBV6-5 CASSYLAARDTQYF
TRBV28 CASSLDPNYGYTF
TRBV11-2 CASSLGQRYEQYF
TRBV9 CASSVDPGAGYGYTF
TRBV5-4 CASSLAGAHEQYF
TRBV27 CASRGISNTGELFF
TRBV4-1 CASSQDTPGPHNEQFF
TRBV7-2 CASSLVAGESSYEQYF
TRBV21-1 CASSTRDRGTQYF
TRBV14 CASSLLLTGDSPLHF
TRBV2 CASSRTGQGTGELFF
TRBV2 CASSERDNSPLHF
TRBV4-3 CASSQEGFRGGREEKLFF
TRBV7-2 CASSWTSGGAETQYF
TRBV6-1 CASRVGTNTGELFF
TRBV18 CASSQGTYEQYF
TRBV7-2 CASSLRGGNQPQHF
TRBV11-2 CASSLVFEQYF
TRBV13 CASSPRDRAPTDTQYF
TRBV5-1 CASSARPLAGTDTQYF
TRBV4-1 CASSQIPASSGGPYEQYF
TRBV5-1 CASSFGVSYEQYF
TRBV21-1 CASSKEGRESGNTIYF
TRBV5-5 CASSLQGLGEKLFF
TRBV5-1 CASSRETTYGYTF
TRBV5-1 CASSLASVSSYNEQFF
TRBV7-2 CASSPDSLYNEQFF
TRBV5-1 CASSSGSSYEQYF